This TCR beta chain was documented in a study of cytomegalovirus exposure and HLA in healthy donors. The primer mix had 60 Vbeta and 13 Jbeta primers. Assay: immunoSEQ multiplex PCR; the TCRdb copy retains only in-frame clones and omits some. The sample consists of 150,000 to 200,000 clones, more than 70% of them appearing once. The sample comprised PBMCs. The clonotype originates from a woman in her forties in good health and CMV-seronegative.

CDR3 region: CASTGSAGANTGELFF. The DNA of the CDR3 is TGTGCCAGTACGGGGTCGGCGGGAGCGAACACCGGGGAGCTGTTTTTT. The J gene is TRBJ2-2, the V gene TRBV19; 7 nucleotides agree with TRBD2. The CDR3 has 16 amino acids. Germline CDR1 and CDR2: LNHDA and SQIVND (reference sequence). Trimming took 7 bases from V and 0 from J; bases not matched to a gene: 8. Full variable domain (rest looked up from reference TRBV19 and TRBJ2-2): DGGITQSPKYLFRKEGQNVTLSCEQNLNHDAMYWYRQDPGQGLRLIYYSQIVNDFQKGDIAEGYSVSREKKESFPLTVTSAQKNPTAFYLCASTGSAGANTGELFFGEGSRLTVL.